The T cell receptor beta chain under discussion was sequenced for a study of technical replicates of blood from a handful of donors. V was cut by 2 bases and J by 0 bases, with 7 bases left in between. The CDR3 sequence is 14 residues long. Germline CDR1 reads SGHVS; CDR2 reads FNYEAQ. Method: immunoSEQ multiplex PCR; TCRdb's copy keeps in-frame clones and lacks some. The sample records over 50,000 clones, around 85% being singletons. What was sequenced was PBMCs. The receptor's source is a human donor in good health. Some clones in this sample may be carry-over from other donors' samples. The V and J genes are TRBV7-6 and TRBJ1-1, with D tentatively TRBD1 (6 bases). The CDR3 DNA is TGTGCCAGCAGCTTACAGGGGTTGAACACTGAAGCTTTCTTT. This translates into CASSLQGLNTEAFF. Full variable domain (outside the CDR3, taken from reference TRBV7-6 and TRBJ1-1): GAGVSQSPRYKVTKRGQDVALRCDPISGHVSLYWYRQALGQGPEFLTYFNYEAQQDKSGLPNDRFSAERPEGSISTLTIQRTEQRDSAMYRCASSLQGLNTEAFFGQGTRLTVV.